The present T cell receptor (beta chain) was sequenced within a study of Ad26.COV2.S vaccination and SARS-CoV-2 variants (dated by TCRdb to 2020 to 2022). General notes on the study: Vaccine-arm donors came from COV1001, a multicentre, randomized, double-blind, placebo-controlled phase I-IIa trial of Ad26.COV2.S in healthy adults. Trial participants were randomized into five groups of five: low-dose or high-dose Ad26.COV2.S given once or twice, or placebo on both occasions. TCRbeta repertoire sequencing served as the tool for gauging how specific and how broad the SARS-CoV-2-reactive T cell receptors were following Ad26.COV2.S vaccination. Ad26.COV2.S was administered intramuscularly at 5 x 10^10 or 1 x 10^11 viral particles, either as a single shot or as two shots given 56 days apart. The TCR-sequenced set comprised roughly 30 samples: around 20 Ad26.COV2.S vaccine recipients, 5 placebo recipients and 8 SARS-CoV-2 convalescent individuals. Investigators did not know the trial group allocation while performing experiments and assessing outcomes. Overall study outcomes, separate from this receptor: According to the authors, total T cell responses may have been underestimated by the TCR breadth and depth analyses. Spike-specific TCR breadth was higher in Ad26.COV2.S recipients than in placebo recipients (P = 0.0014). Non-spike TCR breadth was comparable between vaccine and placebo recipients, consistent with the vaccine containing only spike. The study lacked the statistical power to compare responses across vaccine doses or regimens. After vaccination, substantial breadth of spike-specific CD8+ and CD4+ T cell responses was reported.

CDR1 and CDR2, looked up from the germline V gene, are MDHEN and SYDVKM. The germline ends are 11 bases apart after V is trimmed by 2 bases and J by 1 base. From the cysteine up to the phenylalanine, the CDR3 has a length of 15 residues. CDR3 DNA only is kept here, 45 bases in frame from base 1. Taken with the paper, the label for treatment or condition translates to: roughly 19 received Ad26.COV2.S at low or high dose, single or two shots; about 5 received placebo; per-sample allocation not given. Repertoires of vaccine and placebo recipients were sequenced from samples taken on day 63 after the first injection. Cohort 1b enrolled about two dozen adults aged 18-55 years at a single site in Boston, USA, between 29 July and 7 August 2020. Ad26.COV2.S was a replication-incompetent adenovirus type 26 vector that expressed a prefusion-stabilized SARS-CoV-2 spike protein derived from the original Wuhan strain.

The immunoSEQ Assay was used to sequence TCRbeta CDR3 regions. After extraction, genomic DNA underwent amplification by bias-controlled multiplex PCR, followed by high-throughput sequencing. In the source study's methods: To quantify the absolute abundance of each unique TCRbeta CDR3 region, sequences were collapsed and filtered. Usable DNA was measured by amplifying reference genes present in all nucleated cells, and TCRbeta template counts were normalized to that usable DNA to estimate T cell fraction. Repertoire TCRs were annotated as SARS-CoV-2-specific by exact matching of V gene, CDR3 amino acid sequence and J gene to a known reactive TCR set. MIRA supplied the reference SARS-CoV-2 TCR set, which was filtered for enrichment in COVID-19-positive ImmuneCODE repertoires so that public or cross-reactive TCRs were removed. Drawing on the MIRA antigens, annotated TCRs were analysed further at the level of specific ORF or position within ORF. Breadth was defined as annotated unique rearrangements over total unique productive rearrangements; depth was the summed frequency of those rearrangements. TCR breadth was compared between groups using two-sided Wilcoxon rank-sum tests. TCRdb stores this immuneACCESS table with in-frame sequences only. Part of the clones is absent; in the studies checked, under half of the shortfall reflects unresolved V genes, and no reason is known for the rest. V and J calls and clone size are those listed in that table; D and trimming were worked out from the DNA. For this sample the table gives under 550,000 clones, of which approximately 90% were detected only once. Together, the top ten hold about 3.6% of the sample.

On this clone itself: Its antigen is unknown. Base qualities are not provided; no much larger clone lies one nucleotide away. This same CDR3 is encoded by further DNA sequences in the sample.

Here the chain combines TRBV28 and TRBJ1-1; no D gene can be assigned with confidence. The receptor's source is a person between 18 and 65 years old who received the Ad26.COV2.S COVID-19 vaccine or a placebo. The sample here was peripheral blood, taken in a trial of Ad26.COV2.S vaccine versus placebo. The nucleotides read TGTGCCAGCAGTTTAGGCGGCGCGGGGAACACTGAAGCTTTCTTT. Protein translation: CASSLGGAGNTEAFF.